These T cell receptor beta chains were read from a single sample in a study of blood T cell repertoires in COVID-19. The method was immunoSEQ multiplex PCR; TCRdb's version includes in-frame clones alone and lacks a portion of them. The profile shows a few hundred thousand clones, around 80% of them singletons. The material sequenced was PBMCs or T cells enriched from blood (not recorded which). Receptors were obtained from a man between 35 and 55 years old who had been exposed to COVID-19. Both conserved end residues are part of each CDR3. D genes are given only for firm matches. The size entry is marked missing in some rows and otherwise reads once, few, many or a size class.

-	TRBV7-9	TRBJ2-1	TRBD2	TGTGCCAGCAGCTTATTACTAGCGGGAGGAAATGAGCAGTTCTTC	CASSLLLAGGNEQFF
once	TRBV7-9	TRBJ2-1	TRBD2	TGTGCCAGCAGCATGGCTAGCGGGAGGCTTGAGCAGTTCTTC	CASSMASGRLEQFF
-	TRBV7-6	TRBJ2-1	TRBD2	TGTGCCAGCGGGACCCTAGCGGACTCCTACAATGAGCAGTTCTTC	CASGTLADSYNEQFF
-	TRBV25-1	TRBJ2-1	-	TGTGCCAGCAGTGATTACCGGGGAGACAATGAGCAGTTCTTC	CASSDYRGDNEQFF
-	TRBV27	TRBJ2-1	TRBD2	TGTGCCAGCAGGGTAGCGGGAGGGACAGTCCATGAGCAGTTCTTC	CASRVAGGTVHEQFF
-	TRBV2	TRBJ2-1	TRBD2	TGTGCCAGCAGTGTCGGACGGGAGGGACTTTATGAGCAGTTCTTC	CASSVGREGLYEQFF
-	TRBV10-3	TRBJ2-6	-	TGTGCCATCTCGGAGGGCACTGGGGCCAACGTCCTGACTTTC	CAISEGTGANVLTF
-	TRBV27	TRBJ1-4	TRBD1	TGTGCCAGCAGTTCGGGGACAGGGGGTTTGGCTAATGAAAAACTGTTTTTT	CASSSGTGGLANEKLFF
-	TRBV9	TRBJ2-1	TRBD2	TGTGCCAGCAGCGTAGTTGGGTCGGGAGGTTCCAATGAGCAGTTCTTC	CASSVVGSGGSNEQFF
-	TRBV9	TRBJ2-7	TRBD2	TGTGCCAGCAGCACCCTAGCGGGAGCGAGGGCCGAGCAGTACTTC	CASSTLAGARAEQYF
-	TRBV10-3	TRBJ1-1	TRBD1	TGTGCCATCAGAACCGGGACAGCGAACACTGAAGCTTTCTTT	CAIRTGTANTEAFF
-	TRBV6-2/TRBV6-3	TRBJ2-1	TRBD2	TGTGCCAGCAGTTACTTGGGCGGGAGGGTAGACAATGAGCAGTTCTTC	CASSYLGGRVDNEQFF
-	TRBV25-1	TRBJ2-5	-	TGTGCCAGCAGTAACCCCAGGGATCGTTCGGAGACCCAGTACTTC	CASSNPRDRSETQYF
-	TRBV14	TRBJ2-2	TRBD2	TGTGCCAGCAGCCAAGATAGCGGGATACGGACCACCGGGGAGCTGTTTTTT	CASSQDSGIRTTGELFF
-	TRBV5-1	TRBJ2-5	-	TGCGCCAGCAGCTTGGTTTATTCCGAGGGCAAGACCCAGTACTTC	CASSLVYSEGKTQYF
few	TRBV2	TRBJ2-3	TRBD2	TGTGCCAGCAGTGACTGGTTAGGAGGACTAGCGAGTGGAGATACGCAGTATTTT	CASSDWLGGLASGDTQYF
many	TRBV6-5	TRBJ1-5	TRBD1	TGTGCCAGCAGTTACTCCGGGACAGGAGGCAATCAGCCCCAGCATTTT	CASSYSGTGGNQPQHF
once	TRBV18	TRBJ2-1	TRBD1	TGTGCCAGCTCACCACTTACCGGGACAGGGCACAATGAGCAGTTCTTC	CASSPLTGTGHNEQFF
-	TRBV4-2	TRBJ1-2	-	TGTGCCAGCAGCCCGGACGGACGGACAAACTATGGCTACACCTTC	CASSPDGRTNYGYTF
-	TRBV5-1	TRBJ1-6	-	TGCGCCAGCAGCGCCGACGGGGATAATTCACCCCTCCACTTT	CASSADGDNSPLHF
-	TRBV11-3	TRBJ1-1	TRBD1	TGTGCCAGCGGAACCAACAGGGGACAGGGGCTCGGCACTGAAGCTTTCTTT	CASGTNRGQGLGTEAFF
-	TRBV5-1	TRBJ2-7	TRBD1	TGCGCCAGTCGGACAGGCACCTACGAGCAGTACTTC	CASRTGTYEQYF
-	TRBV6-5	TRBJ1-2	-	TGTGCCAGCAGTTCCATGGGAGGTGGCTACACCTTC	CASSSMGGGYTF
once	TRBV28	TRBJ2-7	TRBD1	TGTGCCAGCAGCCCCCCTGAGACAGGGCGGTACTTC	CASSPPETGRYF
-	TRBV9	TRBJ2-1	TRBD2	TGTGCCAGCAGCGTAGAGGGCGGGAGCCGCCTCAATGAGCAGTTCTTC	CASSVEGGSRLNEQFF
-	TRBV10-1	TRBJ2-1	-	TGCGCCAGCAGTGGAGCGGCCAGCTCCTACAATGAGCAGTTCTTC	CASSGAASSYNEQFF
-	TRBV19	TRBJ2-2	TRBD1	TGTGCCAGTAGTATTGTTGCGGGACAGGGCGGGGAGCTGTTTTTT	CASSIVAGQGGELFF
once	TRBV18	TRBJ1-5	-	TGTGCCAGCTCACCATCGCTCTCGCGGCAGCCCCAGCATTTT	CASSPSLSRQPQHF
-	TRBV11-2	TRBJ2-3	-	TGTGCCAGCAGCTTCTTGAGGGGGAAAAGCACAGATACGCAGTATTTT	CASSFLRGKSTDTQYF
-	TRBV7-2	TRBJ2-7	-	TGTGCCAGCAGCTTAGCTGGGGGACAACAATACGAGCAGTACTTC	CASSLAGGQQYEQYF
few	TRBV11-2	TRBJ2-7	TRBD2	TGTGCCAGCAGCCCCCCCGGGACTAGCTTCGAGCAGTACTTC	CASSPPGTSFEQYF